The rows below give T cell receptor beta chains drawn from one sample of a study of response to subunit inactivated influenza vaccine. TCRdb independently ran MiXCR on the RT-PCR reads; one entry per CDR3 protein. The table shows around 650,000 distinct CDR3 sequences, with 15% to 17% occurring only once. This specimen was PBMCs from blood, taken about 13 days after vaccination. The receptors here all came from a man aged 45-65 years who received an inactivated influenza vaccine. Both conserved end residues are part of each CDR3. The D gene is left open where the match is weak. Some rows mark clone size as missing; the rest say once, few, many or name a class of expanded clone.

d_call: -; v_call: TRBV7-9; j_call: TRBJ2-5; clone_size: few; cdr3_nt: TGTGCCAGCAGCTTTTACGAGACCCAGTACTTC; cdr3_aa: CASSFYETQYF
d_call: TRBD1; v_call: TRBV10-3; j_call: TRBJ1-2; clone_size: few; cdr3_nt: TGTGCCATCAGTGAGTCAAGGATCAGGGACAGGGGGTTCTATGGCTACACCTTC; cdr3_aa: CAISESRIRDRGFYGYTF
d_call: TRBD1; v_call: TRBV18; j_call: TRBJ2-5; clone_size: few; cdr3_nt: TGTGCCAGCGCCGCCGGGACAGCAGAGACCCAGTACTTC; cdr3_aa: CASAAGTAETQYF
d_call: -; v_call: TRBV12-3/TRBV12-4; j_call: TRBJ2-3; clone_size: few; cdr3_nt: TGTGCCAGACATTCCATCGGGACTTATAACGCAGATACGCAGTATTTT; cdr3_aa: CARHSIGTYNADTQYF
d_call: TRBD2; v_call: TRBV7-2; j_call: TRBJ2-7; clone_size: -; cdr3_nt: TGTGCCAGCAGCTTTGGAAGACTAGCGGGGAAATCCTACGAGCAGTACTTC; cdr3_aa: CASSFGRLAGKSYEQYF
d_call: -; v_call: TRBV5-6; j_call: TRBJ1-2; clone_size: few; cdr3_nt: TGTGCCAGCAGCTTGGCTACCAGTGGCTACACCTTC; cdr3_aa: CASSLATSGYTF
d_call: -; v_call: TRBV3-1; j_call: TRBJ2-6; clone_size: -; cdr3_nt: TGTGCCAGCAGCCAAGGACAGATCTCTGGGGCCAACGTCCTGACTTTC; cdr3_aa: CASSQGQISGANVLTF
d_call: TRBD2; v_call: TRBV12-3/TRBV12-4; j_call: TRBJ2-1; clone_size: many; cdr3_nt: TGTGCCAGCAGACCACTCACTAGCGAAGGCTCCTACAATGAGCAGTTCTTC; cdr3_aa: CASRPLTSEGSYNEQFF
d_call: -; v_call: TRBV12-3/TRBV12-4; j_call: TRBJ2-3; clone_size: -; cdr3_nt: TGTGCCAGCAGTTTTGCTCCGGGGGCCACAGATACGCAGTATTTT; cdr3_aa: CASSFAPGATDTQYF
d_call: TRBD1; v_call: TRBV29-1; j_call: TRBJ2-7; clone_size: few; cdr3_nt: TGCAGCGTCACCGGGACAGGGGTGAACGAGCAGTACTTC; cdr3_aa: CSVTGTGVNEQYF
d_call: -; v_call: TRBV11-2; j_call: TRBJ2-1; clone_size: -; cdr3_nt: TGTGCCAGCAGCTTAGAGGGCCTAGGGTGGAATGAGCAGTTCTTC; cdr3_aa: CASSLEGLGWNEQFF
d_call: TRBD2; v_call: TRBV20-1; j_call: TRBJ2-3; clone_size: -; cdr3_nt: TGCAGTGCTAGAGATCTCCGGGGGGTGGAAGATACGCAGTATTTT; cdr3_aa: CSARDLRGVEDTQYF
d_call: TRBD1; v_call: TRBV7-8; j_call: TRBJ2-5; clone_size: -; cdr3_nt: TGTGCCAGCAGCGCGACAGGGAATGAGGAGACCCAGTACTTC; cdr3_aa: CASSATGNEETQYF
d_call: TRBD1; v_call: TRBV7-2; j_call: TRBJ2-1; clone_size: few; cdr3_nt: TGTGCCAGCAGCTCACGGGACAGAAGTGTCAATCAGTTCTTC; cdr3_aa: CASSSRDRSVNQFF
d_call: -; v_call: TRBV4-2; j_call: TRBJ2-2; clone_size: -; cdr3_nt: TGTGCCAGCTGCCAAGATATCGGGGGGCTTGACGGGGAGCTGTTTTTT; cdr3_aa: CASCQDIGGLDGELFF
d_call: TRBD2; v_call: TRBV20-1; j_call: TRBJ2-5; clone_size: -; cdr3_nt: TGCAGTGCTATTGATCCCGGGGGGGCCAAGACCCAGTACTTC; cdr3_aa: CSAIDPGGAKTQYF
d_call: -; v_call: TRBV4-1; j_call: TRBJ2-4; clone_size: -; cdr3_nt: TGCGCCAGCAGCCAAGGTCTGCAGGGAGTCCTAGCCAAAAACATTCAGTACTTC; cdr3_aa: CASSQGLQGVLAKNIQYF
d_call: -; v_call: TRBV29-1; j_call: TRBJ2-7; clone_size: -; cdr3_nt: TGCAGCGTTAATGAGGGGGAAGGAGAGCAGTACTTC; cdr3_aa: CSVNEGEGEQYF
d_call: -; v_call: TRBV7-9; j_call: TRBJ2-7; clone_size: -; cdr3_nt: TGTGCCAGCAAAACCGCAGGGTCCTACGAGCAGTACTTC; cdr3_aa: CASKTAGSYEQYF
d_call: TRBD1; v_call: TRBV4-2; j_call: TRBJ2-4; clone_size: -; cdr3_nt: TGTGCCAGCAGCCAAATTCGACAGGGTCTAATAACCAAAAACATTCAGTACTTC; cdr3_aa: CASSQIRQGLITKNIQYF
d_call: -; v_call: TRBV27; j_call: TRBJ1-2; clone_size: many; cdr3_nt: TGTGCCAGCAGTTTTCGAGGGAACTATGGCTACACCTTC; cdr3_aa: CASSFRGNYGYTF
d_call: -; v_call: TRBV6-2/TRBV6-3; j_call: TRBJ2-1; clone_size: few; cdr3_nt: TGTGCCAGCAGTTACACGGGAGCCAGCAATGAGCAGTTCTTC; cdr3_aa: CASSYTGASNEQFF
d_call: TRBD2; v_call: TRBV5-6; j_call: TRBJ2-2; clone_size: few; cdr3_nt: TGTGCCAGCAGCTTGCCCAGGACTAGCGGGGGGGACCTCCCCTGGGAGGAGCTGTTTTTT; cdr3_aa: CASSLPRTSGGDLPWEELFF
d_call: -; v_call: TRBV5-1; j_call: TRBJ1-1; clone_size: few; cdr3_nt: TGCGCCAGCAGCTTGAATGGTCTACAACTGAACACTGAAGCTTTCTTT; cdr3_aa: CASSLNGLQLNTEAFF
d_call: TRBD1; v_call: TRBV20-1; j_call: TRBJ1-5; clone_size: many; cdr3_nt: TGCAGTGCTAGCGATAGGGACAGGGGGCGCCAGCCCCAGCATTTT; cdr3_aa: CSASDRDRGRQPQHF
d_call: TRBD1; v_call: TRBV10-3; j_call: TRBJ2-7; clone_size: many; cdr3_nt: TGTGCCATCAGTGACTCGACAGGGTTAGTCAACGAGCAGTACTTC; cdr3_aa: CAISDSTGLVNEQYF
d_call: -; v_call: TRBV11-2; j_call: TRBJ2-7; clone_size: -; cdr3_nt: TGTGCCAGCAGCTTAGGGGCGGTAAGCTCCTACGAGCAGTACTTC; cdr3_aa: CASSLGAVSSYEQYF
d_call: TRBD2; v_call: TRBV4-1; j_call: TRBJ2-1; clone_size: -; cdr3_nt: TGCGCCAGCAGCCGAAACGAGCGGGGATTTAGTGAGCAGTTCTTC; cdr3_aa: CASSRNERGFSEQFF
d_call: TRBD1; v_call: TRBV2; j_call: TRBJ1-5; clone_size: few; cdr3_nt: TGTGCCAGCAGTGGGACAGGGGGTGGGGGCAATCAGCCCCAGCATTTT; cdr3_aa: CASSGTGGGGNQPQHF
d_call: -; v_call: TRBV30; j_call: TRBJ2-5; clone_size: -; cdr3_nt: TGTGCCTGGAGTGGGACAGCGCCCCAGTACTTC; cdr3_aa: CAWSGTAPQYF
d_call: -; v_call: TRBV10-3; j_call: TRBJ2-2; clone_size: -; cdr3_nt: TGTGCCTGTACCGGGGGAAAGAACACCGGGGAGCTGTTTTTT; cdr3_aa: CACTGGKNTGELFF
d_call: -; v_call: TRBV7-2; j_call: TRBJ1-2; clone_size: few; cdr3_nt: TGTGCCAGCAGCCCTCGGAGGGGCGGAAGTGGCTACACCTTC; cdr3_aa: CASSPRRGGSGYTF
d_call: -; v_call: TRBV7-2; j_call: TRBJ2-1; clone_size: few; cdr3_nt: TGTGCCAGCAGCAAACCAGCGGCGAGCTCCTACAATGAGCAGTTCTTC; cdr3_aa: CASSKPAASSYNEQFF
d_call: TRBD2; v_call: TRBV24-1; j_call: TRBJ2-1; clone_size: once; cdr3_nt: TGTGCCACCAGTGACCCTAGCGGAGCAAGTATGAATGAGCAGTTCTTC; cdr3_aa: CATSDPSGASMNEQFF
d_call: -; v_call: TRBV28; j_call: TRBJ1-2; clone_size: -; cdr3_nt: TGTGCCAGCAGGTCGGGGCAGGGAACTGGCTACACCTTC; cdr3_aa: CASRSGQGTGYTF
d_call: -; v_call: TRBV5-1; j_call: TRBJ2-5; clone_size: many; cdr3_nt: TGCGCCAGCAGCTCAATGACAGGACAAGAGACCCAGTACTTC; cdr3_aa: CASSSMTGQETQYF
d_call: -; v_call: TRBV7-9; j_call: TRBJ2-3; clone_size: few; cdr3_nt: TGTGCCAGCCTAACGGGGACTAGCACAGATACGCAGTATTTT; cdr3_aa: CASLTGTSTDTQYF
d_call: TRBD2; v_call: TRBV18; j_call: TRBJ2-5; clone_size: -; cdr3_nt: TGTGCCAGCTCACCACCGGGACTAGTCACTGTTGAGACCCAGTACTTC; cdr3_aa: CASSPPGLVTVETQYF
d_call: TRBD1; v_call: TRBV9; j_call: TRBJ1-1; clone_size: few; cdr3_nt: TGTGCCAGCAGCGCGACAGGGACGTGGGACACTGAAGCTTTCTTT; cdr3_aa: CASSATGTWDTEAFF
d_call: -; v_call: TRBV7-2; j_call: TRBJ1-1; clone_size: -; cdr3_nt: TGTGCCAGCAGCTTAGGGTGGGCGAACACTGAAGCTTTCTTT; cdr3_aa: CASSLGWANTEAFF